This TCR beta chain is from a study of vaccination and CD4 T cells after COVID-19. In the study overall: Either the Pfizer-BioNTech BNT162b2 or Moderna mRNA-1273 vaccine was given as two doses.

This CDR3 region has 13 residues. Trimming pared 5 bases from V and 4 bases from J, leaving 9 bases between. TCRdb reprocessed the PCR reads with MiXCR, giving one entry per CDR3 protein. This repertoire shows approximately 20,000 distinct CDR3 sequences, about three fifths found once; its top ten account for 1% to 1.3%. This clonotype was picked up a small number of times. The source is a human donor who had recovered from COVID-19. The chain links TRBV12-3 or TRBV12-4 to TRBJ1-5; TRBD1 is a possible D gene (6 bases). The sample was CD4+ T cells from blood, taken after SARS-CoV-2 vaccination. The CDR3 nucleotides are TGTGCCAGCAGTGACGGACAGAATCAGCCCCAGCATTTT. Protein: CASSDGQNQPQHF.